The T cell receptor beta chain under discussion was sequenced for a study of T cell responses to AZD1222 COVID-19 vaccine (dated by TCRdb to about 2021). In the study overall: AZD1222 recipients with second doses at about 4 weeks or about 12 weeks were pooled, because spike-specific TCR depth and breadth did not differ between schedules. A total of under 250 trial participants underwent TCR sequencing, of whom about 210 had received two doses of AZD1222 and about 26 had received two doses of the MenACWY control vaccine. Trial participants were enrolled by age into 18-55, 56-69 and 70-plus year subgroups, with approximately 150, 30 and 60 TCR-sequenced participants respectively.

Paper-wide results and their limitations: In the small 56-69-year group, the increase in depth fell short of significance, most likely because of low power. A significant rise in spike-specific TCR breadth and depth was observed after two AZD1222 doses relative to day 0 and relative to MenACWY recipients. Nearly half of unique spike-specific TCRs reportedly recognized epitopes outside regions mutated in the B.1.351 and B.1.1.7 variants. Conclusions about previously exposed vaccinees are limited because only five or six AZD1222 recipients were SARS-CoV-2 seropositive at baseline. Participants were mostly white British and included more females than males, and it was suggested by the authors that clonal diversity may have been underestimated. No day 14 peak-response samples were available, so repertoires were characterized only after the peak T cell response. Vaccine-associated CD4 TCRs spanned the whole spike protein, with dominant responses in regions 160-218 and 743-854.

Notes on this clone: Its antigen is still unknown. Base quality data are lacking; no much larger clone is found one base away.

The CDR3 holds 13 amino acids from the cysteine to the phenylalanine. Just the 39-base CDR3 DNA is kept, in frame starting at base 1. CDR1 and CDR2 are drawn from the germline V gene: LGHNA, YSLEER. V drops 0 bases and J drops 8 bases, leaving 8 bases in between. The CDR3 regions of human TCRbeta chains were analyzed by immunosequencing. Concerning the study's data processing: TCRs in the repertoires were matched against a reference library of SARS-CoV-2-specific TCRs that had been generated with the MIRA antigen-specificity platform. Breadth was defined as the fraction of unique TCRs that were SARS-CoV-2-associated, and depth was defined as the fraction of total T cells that were SARS-CoV-2-associated. Using the MIRA data, every spike-specific TCR was mapped to the spike region that the TCR reacted to and assigned to either a CD4 or a CD8 class. Log10-transformed breadth and depth values were compared by one-way ANOVA with Sidak's multiple comparisons tests. Entries here come from immuneACCESS through TCRdb and include only in-frame sequences with V and J called. Some clones fail to appear in such tables; in the studies checked, an unresolved V gene covers under half of the shortfall, and the cause of the remainder is unknown. D and trimming come from the DNA, and the V and J calls and clone size come from that table. This sample lists about 170,000 clones; roughly 92% were detected once. The ten biggest clones cover roughly 1.6% of the sample.

Read against the paper, the sample's time point label means: baseline before first vaccination. Vaccinee samples were obtained from the UK trials COV001 and COV002, which included a single-blind randomized controlled phase 2/3 trial of AZD1222 (ChAdOx1 nCoV-19) in healthy adults. For TCRbeta chain sequencing, PBMC samples were collected from trial participants at day 0 and at day 28 after the second dose. The material was peripheral blood, obtained on day 0 of AZD1222 vaccination. The rearranged chain carries TRBV4-3 and TRBJ1-3; the D gene is unclear. The clonotype originates from an adult in good health. The nucleotide sequence is TGCGCCAGCAGCCAAGAAATCGGGCACACCATATATTTT. Translated, it reads CASSQEIGHTIYF.